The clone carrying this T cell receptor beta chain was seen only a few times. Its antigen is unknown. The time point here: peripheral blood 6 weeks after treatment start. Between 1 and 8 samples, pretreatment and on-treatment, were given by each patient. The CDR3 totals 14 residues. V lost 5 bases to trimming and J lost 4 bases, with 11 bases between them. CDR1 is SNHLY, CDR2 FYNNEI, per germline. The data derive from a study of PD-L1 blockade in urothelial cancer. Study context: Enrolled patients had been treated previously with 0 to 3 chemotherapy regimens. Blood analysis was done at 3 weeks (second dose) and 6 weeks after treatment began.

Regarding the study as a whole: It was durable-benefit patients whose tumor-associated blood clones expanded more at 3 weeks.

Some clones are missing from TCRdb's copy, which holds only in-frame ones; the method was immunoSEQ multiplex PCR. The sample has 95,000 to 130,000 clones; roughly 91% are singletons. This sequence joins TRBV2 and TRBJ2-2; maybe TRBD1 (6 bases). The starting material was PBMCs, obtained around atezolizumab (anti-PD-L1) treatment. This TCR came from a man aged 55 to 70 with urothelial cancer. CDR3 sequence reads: CASSSQGSTGELFF. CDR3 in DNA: TGTGCCAGCAGTTCCCAGGGGAGCACCGGGGAGCTGTTTTTT.